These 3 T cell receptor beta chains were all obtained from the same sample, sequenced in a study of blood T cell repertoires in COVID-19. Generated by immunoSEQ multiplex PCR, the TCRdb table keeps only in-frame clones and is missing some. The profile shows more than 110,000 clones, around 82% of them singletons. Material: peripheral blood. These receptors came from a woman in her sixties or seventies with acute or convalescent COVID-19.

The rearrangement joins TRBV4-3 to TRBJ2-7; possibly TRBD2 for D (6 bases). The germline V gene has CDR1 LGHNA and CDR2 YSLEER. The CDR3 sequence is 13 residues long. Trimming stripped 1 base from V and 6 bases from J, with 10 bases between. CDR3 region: CASSQVGSGEQYF. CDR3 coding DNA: TGCGCCAGCAGCCAAGTCGGGAGTGGCGAGCAGTACTTC.

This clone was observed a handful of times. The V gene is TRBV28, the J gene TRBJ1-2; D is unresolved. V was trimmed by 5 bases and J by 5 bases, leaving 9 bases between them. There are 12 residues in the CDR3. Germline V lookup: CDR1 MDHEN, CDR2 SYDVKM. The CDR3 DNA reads TGTGCCAGCAGTGTACAGAATTATGGCTACACCTTC. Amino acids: CASSVQNYGYTF.

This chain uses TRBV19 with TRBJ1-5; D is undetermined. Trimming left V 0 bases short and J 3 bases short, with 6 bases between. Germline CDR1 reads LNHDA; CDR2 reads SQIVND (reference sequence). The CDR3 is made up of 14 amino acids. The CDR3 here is CASSIDILNQPQHF. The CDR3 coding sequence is TGTGCCAGTAGTATAGATATCCTCAATCAGCCCCAGCATTTT.